This TCR beta chain was documented in a study of cytomegalovirus exposure and HLA in healthy donors. PCR involved 60 Vbeta and 13 Jbeta primers. Assay: immunoSEQ multiplex PCR; the TCRdb copy retains only in-frame clones and omits some. The table gives some 160,000 clones; the top ten clones make up 2% to 2.5% of it. Trimming pared 4 bases from V and 0 bases from J, leaving 12 bases between. The CDR3 sequence is 15 residues long. Germline CDR1 and CDR2: SGHRS and YFSETQ. The chain carries TRBV5-1 and TRBJ2-3, with D perhaps TRBD2 (6 bases). Sequenced input: PBMCs. This TCR derives from a young man in good health and CMV-seronegative. In DNA, the CDR3 is TGCGCCAGCAGCGGGGGACTGACTAGCACAGATACGCAGTATTTT. It encodes CASSGGLTSTDTQYF. Using reference TRBV5-1 and TRBJ2-3 for the parts outside the CDR3, the full variable domain is KAGVTQTPRYLIKTRGQQVTLSCSPISGHRSVSWYQQTPGQGLQFLFEYFSETQRNKGNFPGRFSGRQFSNSRSEMNVSTLELGDSALYLCASSGGLTSTDTQYFGPGTRLTVL.